The 14 T cell receptor beta chains listed next were all sequenced from one sample in a study of blood T cell repertoires in COVID-19. Method: immunoSEQ multiplex PCR; TCRdb's copy keeps in-frame clones and lacks some. The sample carries a few hundred thousand clones, about 87% recorded once. Material for sequencing was PBMCs or T cells enriched from blood (not recorded which). The receptor source for this set is a woman in her forties or fifties who had recovered from COVID-19.

The chain joins TRBV7-2 to TRBJ1-6, with unresolved D. This CDR3 is built from 15 residues. CDR1 and CDR2 (germline): SGHTA, FQGNSA. Trimming removed 6 bases at V and 4 bases at J, with 13 bases between. This chain's CDR3 is CASRPTGVYNSPLHF. The CDR3 region has the DNA TGTGCCAGCAGACCCACCGGGGTGTATAATTCACCCCTCCACTTT.

This sequence joins TRBV30 and TRBJ1-5; a possible D gene is TRBD1 (6 bases). Trimming took off 2 bases at V and 6 bases at J, with 14 bases between the two ends. CDR1 GTSNPN and CDR2 SVGIG come from the germline V gene (reference sequence). The CDR3 sequence is 14 residues long. CDR3 in DNA: TGTGCCTGGAGTCCAAACACAGGGTTTCAGCCCCAGCATTTT. Amino acid sequence: CAWSPNTGFQPQHF.

The chain links TRBV5-8 to TRBJ2-1; 9 bases are shared with TRBD1. Per the germline V gene, CDR1 is SGHTS and CDR2 is YDEGEE. With 6 bases clipped from V and 4 bases from J, the junction kept 8 bases outside the gene matches. CDR3 length: 15 residues. The DNA for the CDR3 is TGTGCCAGCAACCGGGGCGGGACAGGGTACAATGAGCAGTTCTTC. As protein: CASNRGGTGYNEQFF. The full variable domain, with the rest looked up from reference TRBV5-8 and TRBJ2-1, is EAGVTQSPTHLIKTRGQQATLRCSPISGHTSVYWYQQALGLGLQFLLWYDEGEERNRGNFPPRFSGRQFPNYSSELNVNALELEDSALYLCASNRGGTGYNEQFFGPGTRLTVL.

The rearrangement uses TRBV7-2 and TRBJ1-2; 7 positions match TRBD1. Germline loops: CDR1 SGHTA, CDR2 FQGNSA. The CDR3 covers 15 residues. V lost 2 bases and J lost 5; bases outside the gene matches: 8. The chain's CDR3 is CASSLMPGQSYGYTF. In DNA form, the CDR3 reads TGTGCCAGCAGCTTAATGCCGGGACAGTCATATGGCTACACCTTC.

CDR3 amino acids: CASSPTDRVAEAFF. CDR3 coding DNA: TGTGCCAGCAGCCCGACGGACAGGGTAGCTGAAGCTTTCTTT. The chain joins TRBV28 to TRBJ1-1; TRBD1 agrees at 8 bases. The V and J ends lost 6 bases and 6 bases, in that order; junction bases with no gene match: 9. Germline CDR1 and CDR2: MDHEN and SYDVKM. The CDR3 loop spans 14 amino acids.

The chain has TRBV7-2 and TRBJ2-2, with 8 bases aligning to TRBD2. V lost 2 bases, J lost 0 bases, and 2 bases stayed unmatched. The CDR3 length is 16 residues. Germline V gene data show CDR1 as SGHTA and CDR2 as FQGNSA. CDR3 DNA: TGTGCCAGCAGCTTAACACTAGCGGCGAACACCGGGGAGCTGTTTTTT. It specifies CASSLTLAANTGELFF.

The chain is built from TRBV6-2 or TRBV6-3 and TRBJ1-4; D ambiguous. From germline, CDR1 is MNHEY and CDR2 SVGEGT. Trimming took 6 bases from V and 5 from J, leaving 10 bases between them. This CDR3 comprises 13 residues. This CDR3 is CASSRDGNEKLFF. The CDR3 DNA reads TGTGCCAGCAGCCGAGACGGGAATGAAAAACTGTTTTTT.

This clone occurred once. This specimen includes other DNA sequences encoding the same CDR3. This chain joins TRBV2 and TRBJ1-5; TRBD1 matches at 9 bases. The V segment lost 6 bases and the J segment 0 bases; nucleotides outside the gene matches: 3. Germline V gene data show CDR1 as SNHLY and CDR2 as FYNNEI. The CDR3 has 15 amino acids. Written as DNA, the CDR3 is TGTGCCAGCAGCCGACAGGGGGGTAGCAATCAGCCCCAGCATTTT. Translating gives CASSRQGGSNQPQHF.

V usage is TRBV5-4 and J usage is TRBJ1-5; 9 positions match TRBD1. The CDR3 runs 14 residues. The trim removed 7 bases at V and 1 base at J, leaving 3 bases unmatched. Germline V gene sequence: CDR1 SGHNT, CDR2 YYREEE (reference sequence). CDR3 sequence: CASSDRGSNQPQHF. DNA for the CDR3: TGTGCCAGCTCGGACAGGGGCAGCAATCAGCCCCAGCATTTT.

V is TRBV19 and J is TRBJ2-7; a possible D gene is TRBD1 (5 bases). V was shortened by 3 bases and J by 0 bases, with 6 bases between the two germline ends. Germline assignment: CDR1 LNHDA and CDR2 SQIVND (reference sequence). This CDR3 has 13 amino acids. This CDR3 is CASSIDSSYEQYF. Written as DNA, the CDR3 is TGTGCCAGTAGTATTGACAGCTCCTACGAGCAGTACTTC.

CDR3 residues: CASSLTGGYEQYF. The DNA of the CDR3 is TGTGCCAGCAGTTTAACTGGCGGATACGAGCAGTACTTC. V gene TRBV12-3 or TRBV12-4 combines with J gene TRBJ2-7; D remains ambiguous. This CDR3 is 13 amino acids long. Trimming stripped 2 bases from V and 4 bases from J, with 9 bases between.

The rearrangement uses TRBV6-5 and TRBJ1-5; maybe TRBD1 (5 bases). There are 15 residues in the CDR3. V was cut by 2 bases and J by 1 base, with 9 bases left in between. Per germline, CDR1 MNHEY and CDR2 SVGAGI. The CDR3 nucleotides are TGTGCCAGCAGTTACGTGCAGGGCAGCAATCAGCCCCAGCATTTT. It codes for CASSYVQGSNQPQHF.

The chain employs TRBV2 and TRBJ1-2; 9 nucleotides match TRBD1. V was clipped by 4 bases and J by 3 bases; unmatched bases: 3. Germline V CDR1 and CDR2: SNHLY, FYNNEI. This CDR3 has 14 amino acids. DNA for the CDR3: TGTGCCAGCAGTGCGGACAGGGGAGACTATGGCTACACCTTC. This gives the protein CASSADRGDYGYTF. The whole variable domain, remainder taken from reference TRBV2 and TRBJ1-2, is EPEVTQTPSHQVTQMGQEVILRCVPISNHLYFYWYRQILGQKVEFLVSFYNNEISEKSEIFDDQFSVERPDGSNFTLKIRSTKLEDSAMYFCASSADRGDYGYTFGSGTRLTVV.

The chain carries TRBV25-1 and TRBJ2-1, with 7 bases lining up with TRBD2. The CDR3 length is 18 residues. CDR1 is MGHDK and CDR2 is SYGVNS in the germline V gene. V lost 3 bases and J lost 1; bases outside the gene matches: 12. The CDR3 spells CASSDELSGKWSYNEQFF. CDR3 coding DNA: TGTGCCAGCAGTGACGAACTGAGCGGGAAGTGGTCCTACAATGAGCAGTTCTTC.